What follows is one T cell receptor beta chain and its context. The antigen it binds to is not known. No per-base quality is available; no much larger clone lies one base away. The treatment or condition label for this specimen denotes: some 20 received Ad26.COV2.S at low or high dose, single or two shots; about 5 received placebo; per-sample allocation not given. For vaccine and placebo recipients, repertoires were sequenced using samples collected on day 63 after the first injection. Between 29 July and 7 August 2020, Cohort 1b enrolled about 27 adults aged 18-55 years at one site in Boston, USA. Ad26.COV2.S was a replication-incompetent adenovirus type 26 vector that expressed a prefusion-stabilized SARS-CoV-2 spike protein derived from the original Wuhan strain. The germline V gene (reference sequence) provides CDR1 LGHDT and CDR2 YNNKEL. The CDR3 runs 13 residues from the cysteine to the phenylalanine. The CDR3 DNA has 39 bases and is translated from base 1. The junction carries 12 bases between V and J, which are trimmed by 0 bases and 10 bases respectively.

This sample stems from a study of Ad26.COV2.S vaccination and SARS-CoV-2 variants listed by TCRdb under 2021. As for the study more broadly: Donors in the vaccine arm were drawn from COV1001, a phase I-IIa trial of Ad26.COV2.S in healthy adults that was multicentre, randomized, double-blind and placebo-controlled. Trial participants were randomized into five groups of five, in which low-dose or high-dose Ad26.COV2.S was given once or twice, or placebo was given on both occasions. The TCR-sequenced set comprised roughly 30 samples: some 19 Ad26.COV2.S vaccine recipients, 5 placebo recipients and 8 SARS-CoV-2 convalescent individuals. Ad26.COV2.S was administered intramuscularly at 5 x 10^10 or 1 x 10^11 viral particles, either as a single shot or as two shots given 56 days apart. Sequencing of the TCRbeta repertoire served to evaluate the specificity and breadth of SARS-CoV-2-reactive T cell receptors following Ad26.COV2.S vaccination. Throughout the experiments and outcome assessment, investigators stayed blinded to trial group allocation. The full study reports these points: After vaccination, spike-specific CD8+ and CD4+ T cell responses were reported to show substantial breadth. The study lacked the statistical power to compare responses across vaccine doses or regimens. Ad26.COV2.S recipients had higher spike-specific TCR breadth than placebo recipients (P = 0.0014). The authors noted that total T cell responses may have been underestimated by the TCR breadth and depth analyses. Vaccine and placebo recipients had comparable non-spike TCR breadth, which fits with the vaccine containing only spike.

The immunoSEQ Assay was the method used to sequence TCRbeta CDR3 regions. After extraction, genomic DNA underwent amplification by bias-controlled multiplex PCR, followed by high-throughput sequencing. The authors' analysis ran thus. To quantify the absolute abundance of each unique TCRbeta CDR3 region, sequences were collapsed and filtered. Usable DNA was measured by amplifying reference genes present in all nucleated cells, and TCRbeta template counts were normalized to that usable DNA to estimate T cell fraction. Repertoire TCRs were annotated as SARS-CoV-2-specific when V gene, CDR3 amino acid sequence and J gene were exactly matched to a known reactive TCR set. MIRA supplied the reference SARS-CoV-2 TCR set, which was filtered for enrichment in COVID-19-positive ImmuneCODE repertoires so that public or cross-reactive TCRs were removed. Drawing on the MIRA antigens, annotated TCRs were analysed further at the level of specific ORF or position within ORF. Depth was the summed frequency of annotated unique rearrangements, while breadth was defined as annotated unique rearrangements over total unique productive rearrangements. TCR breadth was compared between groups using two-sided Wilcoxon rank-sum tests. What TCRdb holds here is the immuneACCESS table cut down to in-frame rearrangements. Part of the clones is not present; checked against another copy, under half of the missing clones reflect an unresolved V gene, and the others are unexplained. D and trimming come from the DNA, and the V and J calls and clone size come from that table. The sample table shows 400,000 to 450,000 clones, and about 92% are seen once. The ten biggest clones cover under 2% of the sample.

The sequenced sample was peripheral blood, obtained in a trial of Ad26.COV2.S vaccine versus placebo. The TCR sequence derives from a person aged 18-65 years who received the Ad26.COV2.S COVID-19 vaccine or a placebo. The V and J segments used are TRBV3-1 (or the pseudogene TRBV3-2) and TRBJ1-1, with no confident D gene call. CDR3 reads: CASSQDMLRVAFF. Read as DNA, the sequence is TGTGCCAGCAGCCAAGATATGTTACGAGTAGCTTTCTTT.